This TCR beta chain was recovered during a study of T cell responses to AZD1222 COVID-19 vaccine. Study conclusions and caveats: CD4 TCRs associated with vaccination spanned spike, dominating at 160-218 and 743-854. A rise in Spike-specific TCR breadth and depth followed two AZD1222 doses. Nearly half of the spike-specific TCRs reportedly recognize variant regions that carry no mutations.

Here immunoSEQ multiplex PCR was the method, and the copy in TCRdb shows in-frame clones only, minus some. The repertoire holds roughly 79,000 clones, with 92% as singletons. Deletions cut 0 bases from V and 6 bases from J, with 14 bases between. This CDR3 comprises 15 residues. Germline CDR1 is MNHEY and CDR2 is SMNVEV (reference sequence). This clone occurred a few times. Its target is unknown. This receptor was identified in an adult in good health. Sequenced here: peripheral blood, sampled on day 0 of MenACWY control vaccination. V is TRBV27 and J is TRBJ1-2; D not certain. CDR3 amino acids: CASSLSNTGRDGYTF. CDR3 coding DNA: TGTGCCAGCAGTTTATCAAATACTGGACGTGATGGCTACACCTTC.